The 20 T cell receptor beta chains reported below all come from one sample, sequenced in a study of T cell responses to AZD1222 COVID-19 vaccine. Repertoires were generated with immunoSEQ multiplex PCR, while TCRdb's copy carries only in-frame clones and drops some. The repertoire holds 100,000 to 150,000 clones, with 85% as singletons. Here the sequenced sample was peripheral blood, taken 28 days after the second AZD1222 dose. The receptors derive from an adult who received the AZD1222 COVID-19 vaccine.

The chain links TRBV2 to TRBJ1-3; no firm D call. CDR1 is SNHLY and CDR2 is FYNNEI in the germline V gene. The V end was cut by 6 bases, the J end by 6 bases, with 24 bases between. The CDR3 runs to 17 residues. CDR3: CASRLGRALTALNTIYF. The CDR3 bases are TGTGCCAGCAGGCTGGGTAGGGCGCTTACGGCGCTAAACACCATATATTTT. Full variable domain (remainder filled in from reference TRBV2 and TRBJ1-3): EPEVTQTPSHQVTQMGQEVILRCVPISNHLYFYWYRQILGQKVEFLVSFYNNEISEKSEIFDDQFSVERPDGSNFTLKIRSTKLEDSAMYFCASRLGRALTALNTIYFGEGSWLTVV.

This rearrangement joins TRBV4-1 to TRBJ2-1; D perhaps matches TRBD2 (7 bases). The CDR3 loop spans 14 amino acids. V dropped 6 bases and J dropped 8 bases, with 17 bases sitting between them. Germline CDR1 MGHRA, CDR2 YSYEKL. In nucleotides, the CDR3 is TGCGCCAGCAGACAACAGGGAGGGAACTATGAGCAGTTCTTC. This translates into CASRQQGGNYEQFF.

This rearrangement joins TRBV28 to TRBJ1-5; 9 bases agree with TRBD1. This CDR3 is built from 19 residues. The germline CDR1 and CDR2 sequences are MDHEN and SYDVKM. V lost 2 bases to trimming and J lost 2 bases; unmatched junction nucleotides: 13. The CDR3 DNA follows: TGTGCCAGCAGTTTACACAGGGGGCGGGGAGATTTAGGCAATCAGCCCCAGCATTTT. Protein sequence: CASSLHRGRGDLGNQPQHF.

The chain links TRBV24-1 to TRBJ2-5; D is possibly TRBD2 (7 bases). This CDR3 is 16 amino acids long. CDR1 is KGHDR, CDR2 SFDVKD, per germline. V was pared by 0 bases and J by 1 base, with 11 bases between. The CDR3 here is CATSDLRGGTQETQYF. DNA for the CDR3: TGTGCCACCAGTGATTTGAGGGGGGGGACCCAAGAGACCCAGTACTTC.

CDR3 sequence: CASSQGGTSWLFF. The CDR3 DNA follows: TGTGCCAGCAGCCAGGGGGGGACCTCGTGGCTGTTTTTT. The rearrangement joins TRBV3-1 (or the pseudogene TRBV3-2) to TRBJ2-2; 7 bases are a match to TRBD2. Per the germline V gene, CDR1 is LGHDT and CDR2 is YNNKEL (reference sequence). CDR3 length: 13 amino acids. Losses at the gene ends were 3 bases for V and 13 bases for J; bases not matched to a gene: 8.

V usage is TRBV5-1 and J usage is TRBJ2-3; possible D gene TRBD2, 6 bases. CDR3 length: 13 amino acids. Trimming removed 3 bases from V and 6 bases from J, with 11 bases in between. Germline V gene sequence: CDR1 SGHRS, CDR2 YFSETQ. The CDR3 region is CASSSGTQDTQYF. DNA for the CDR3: TGCGCCAGCAGCTCGGGGACTCAGGATACGCAGTATTTT.

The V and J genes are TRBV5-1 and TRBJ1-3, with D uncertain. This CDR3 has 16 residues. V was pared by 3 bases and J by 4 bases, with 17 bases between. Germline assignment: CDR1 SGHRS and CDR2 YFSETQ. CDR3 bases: TGCGCCAGCAGCTCAAACGGAGGGAGCTTCGGAAACACCATATATTTT. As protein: CASSSNGGSFGNTIYF.

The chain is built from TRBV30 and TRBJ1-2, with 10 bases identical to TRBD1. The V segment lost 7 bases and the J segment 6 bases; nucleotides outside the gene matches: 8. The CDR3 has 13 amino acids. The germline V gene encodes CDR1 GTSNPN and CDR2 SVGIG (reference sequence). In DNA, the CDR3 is TGTGCCTCCCTTCCCGACAGGGGGCATGGCTACACCTTC. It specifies CASLPDRGHGYTF.

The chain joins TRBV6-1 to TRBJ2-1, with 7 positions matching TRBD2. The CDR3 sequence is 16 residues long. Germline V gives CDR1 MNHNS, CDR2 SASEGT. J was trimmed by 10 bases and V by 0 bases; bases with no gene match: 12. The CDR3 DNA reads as TGTGCCAGCAGTGAAGCGGGAGGGGCGTCCTACGCGGAGCAGTTCTTC. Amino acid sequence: CASSEAGGASYAEQFF.

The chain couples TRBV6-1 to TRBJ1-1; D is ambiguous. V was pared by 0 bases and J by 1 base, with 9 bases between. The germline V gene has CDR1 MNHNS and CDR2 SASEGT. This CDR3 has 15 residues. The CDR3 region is CASSEATRKNTEAFF. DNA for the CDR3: TGTGCCAGCAGTGAAGCGACCAGGAAGAACACTGAAGCTTTCTTT.

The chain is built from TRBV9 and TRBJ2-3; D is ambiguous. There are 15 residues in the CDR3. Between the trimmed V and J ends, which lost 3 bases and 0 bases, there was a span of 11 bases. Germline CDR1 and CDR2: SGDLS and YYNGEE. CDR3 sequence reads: CASSATMTSTDTQYF. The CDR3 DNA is TGTGCCAGCAGCGCGACGATGACTAGCACAGATACGCAGTATTTT.

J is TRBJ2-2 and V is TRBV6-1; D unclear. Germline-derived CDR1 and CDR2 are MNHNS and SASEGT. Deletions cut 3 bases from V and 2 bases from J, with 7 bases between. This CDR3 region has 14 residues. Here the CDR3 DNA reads TGTGCCAGCAGTGACAGGATTAACACCGGGGAGCTGTTTTTT. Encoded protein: CASSDRINTGELFF.

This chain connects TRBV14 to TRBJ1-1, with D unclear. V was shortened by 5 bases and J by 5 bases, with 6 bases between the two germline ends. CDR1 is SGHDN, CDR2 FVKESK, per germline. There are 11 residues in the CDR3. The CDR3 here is CASSGSTEAFF. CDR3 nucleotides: TGTGCCAGCAGCGGGAGTACTGAAGCTTTCTTT.

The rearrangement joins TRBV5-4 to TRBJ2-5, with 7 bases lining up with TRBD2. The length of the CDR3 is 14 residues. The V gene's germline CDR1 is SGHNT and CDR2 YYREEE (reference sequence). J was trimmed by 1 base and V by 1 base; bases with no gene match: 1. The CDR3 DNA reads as TGTGCCAGCAGCTTGTGGGGGGGCCAAGAGACCCAGTACTTC. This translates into CASSLWGGQETQYF. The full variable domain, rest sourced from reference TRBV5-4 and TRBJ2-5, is ETGVTQSPTHLIKTRGQQVTLRCSSQSGHNTVSWYQQALGQGPQFIFQYYREEENGRGNFPPRFSGLQFPNYSSELNVNALELDDSALYLCASSLWGGQETQYFGPGTRLLVL.

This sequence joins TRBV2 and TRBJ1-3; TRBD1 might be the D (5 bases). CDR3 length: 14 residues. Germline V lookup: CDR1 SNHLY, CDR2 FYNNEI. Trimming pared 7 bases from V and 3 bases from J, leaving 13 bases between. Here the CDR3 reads CASKEGRGGNTIYF. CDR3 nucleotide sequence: TGTGCCAGCAAGGAGGGTAGGGGTGGAAACACCATATATTTT.

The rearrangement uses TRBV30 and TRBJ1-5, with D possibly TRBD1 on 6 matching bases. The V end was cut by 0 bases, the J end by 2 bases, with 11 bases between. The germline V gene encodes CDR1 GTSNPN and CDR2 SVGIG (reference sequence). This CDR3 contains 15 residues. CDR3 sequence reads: CAWSVGDTGNQPQHF. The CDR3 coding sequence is TGTGCCTGGAGTGTGGGGGACACCGGCAATCAGCCCCAGCATTTT.

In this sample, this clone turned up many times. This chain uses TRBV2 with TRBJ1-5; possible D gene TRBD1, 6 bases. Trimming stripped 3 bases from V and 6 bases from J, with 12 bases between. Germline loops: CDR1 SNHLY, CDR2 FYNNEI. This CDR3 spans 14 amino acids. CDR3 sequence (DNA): TGTGCCAGCAGTGACAGGGGCTTCGGTCAGCCCCAGCATTTT. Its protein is CASSDRGFGQPQHF.

The CDR3 loop is CASSRDYNEQFF. DNA for the CDR3: TGTGCCAGCAGCCGGGACTACAATGAGCAGTTCTTC. The V call is TRBV7-2, the J call TRBJ2-1, with D tentatively TRBD2 (5 bases). The germline CDR1 and CDR2 sequences are SGHTA and FQGNSA. V lost 5 bases to trimming and J lost 3 bases, with 5 bases between them. The CDR3 sequence is 12 residues long.

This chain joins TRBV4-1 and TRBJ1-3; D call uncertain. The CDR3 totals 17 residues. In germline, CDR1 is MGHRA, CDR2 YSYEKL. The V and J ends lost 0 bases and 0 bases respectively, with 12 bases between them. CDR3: CASSQDSSNLSGNTIYF. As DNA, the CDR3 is TGCGCCAGCAGCCAAGATTCGTCGAACCTCTCTGGAAACACCATATATTTT.

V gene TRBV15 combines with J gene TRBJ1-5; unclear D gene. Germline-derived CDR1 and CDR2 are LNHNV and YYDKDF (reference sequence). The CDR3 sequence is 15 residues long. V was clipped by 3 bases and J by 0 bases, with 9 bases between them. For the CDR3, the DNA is TGTGCCACCAGCAGTGGACGGATTAGCAATCAGCCCCAGCATTTT. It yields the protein CATSSGRISNQPQHF.